The 9 T cell receptor beta chains presented below share a single source sample, sequenced in a study of beta chain features in type 1 diabetes. Expressed TCRB transcripts were sequenced after all isolated RNA was converted to cDNA. Using immunoSEQ multiplex PCR, the repertoire was profiled, and TCRdb retains in-frame clones only, with some absent. The sample includes about 130,000 clones, around 8.7% of them seen just once. The sample comprised central memory CD4+ T cells from blood. These receptors came from a man between 18 and 35 years old in good health.

Ten or more counts support this clone. This chain links TRBV29-1 with TRBJ1-4; 9 bases are shared with TRBD1. CDR1 is SQVTM, CDR2 ANQGSEA, per germline. With V trimmed by 7 bases and J by 5 bases, 5 bases remained unmatched. The CDR3 has 13 amino acids. CDR3 DNA sequence: TGCAGCGCCTATACAGGGGGCAATGAAAAACTGTTTTTT. This encodes CSAYTGGNEKLFF.

This clone was seen a few times. The chain combines TRBV5-1 with TRBJ2-7, with D perhaps TRBD1 (7 bases). The CDR3 is 17 residues long. The V and J ends lost 0 bases and 6 bases respectively, with 22 bases between them. Germline CDR1 SGHRS, CDR2 YFSETQ. This CDR3 is CASSLGTGFGAGREQYF. CDR3 nucleotides: TGCGCCAGCAGCTTGGGGACAGGCTTCGGGGCGGGACGCGAGCAGTACTTC.

This clone was seen more than once but under ten times. This chain joins TRBV7-9 and TRBJ1-6; the D gene is possibly TRBD1 (6 bases). This CDR3 has 15 residues. Germline V CDR1 and CDR2: SEHNR, FQNEAQ (reference sequence). Trimming cost V 1 base and J 4 bases, with 8 bases left between them. The CDR3 reads CASSLDREYNSPLHF. CDR3 bases: TGTGCCAGCAGCTTAGACAGGGAGTATAATTCACCCCTCCACTTT.

In its sample, this clone was seen a few times. The chain carries TRBV5-1 and TRBJ2-2; 9 bases align to TRBD1. The CDR3 has 16 amino acids. Germline values: CDR1 SGHRS, CDR2 YFSETQ. Losses at the gene ends were 4 bases for V and 6 bases for J; bases not matched to a gene: 10. CDR3 protein: CASSTPGTGNPGELFF. In DNA form, the CDR3 reads TGCGCCAGCAGCACACCCGGGACAGGGAATCCCGGGGAGCTGTTTTTT.

This clone was observed a few times. The chain links TRBV27 to TRBJ1-2, with a tentative D call TRBD1 (5 bases). The CDR3 spans 13 residues. Trimming pared 5 bases from V and 8 bases from J, leaving 15 bases between. Germline CDR1 reads MNHEY; CDR2 reads SMNVEV (reference sequence). Written as DNA, the CDR3 is TGTGCCAGCAGTCCACAGTGGAGGGGAGGCTACACCTTC. Translated, it gives CASSPQWRGGYTF.

V gene TRBV5-4 combines with J gene TRBJ1-1, with a weak D call TRBD1 (5 bases). CDR1 and CDR2 from the germline V gene are SGHNT and YYREEE (reference sequence). The V end lost 4 bases, the J end lost 0 bases, and 13 bases lay between the germline ends. This CDR3 contains 15 residues. The CDR3 here is CASSGNRRVNTEAFF. Written as DNA, the CDR3 is TGTGCCAGCAGCGGAAACAGGCGAGTGAACACTGAAGCTTTCTTT.

This clone has more than one count but fewer than ten. The J gene is TRBJ2-1, the V gene TRBV19; 11 bases agree with TRBD1. The germline CDR1 and CDR2 sequences are LNHDA and SQIVND (reference sequence). The CDR3 runs to 17 residues. V lost 6 bases and J lost 4; bases outside the gene matches: 11. The chain's CDR3 is CASRWDRGTRDYNEQFF. CDR3 sequence (DNA): TGTGCCAGTAGATGGGACAGGGGGACAAGGGATTACAATGAGCAGTTCTTC.

This clone was seen a few times. The V and J genes are TRBV4-2 and TRBJ1-3, with TRBD1 identical over 8 bases. Looked up from germline, CDR1 is LGHNA and CDR2 is YNFKEQ. This CDR3 comprises 16 residues. With 4 bases clipped from V and 3 bases from J, the junction kept 8 bases outside the gene matches. The CDR3 sequence is CASSPRTGSGGNTIYF. The CDR3 DNA reads as TGTGCCAGCAGCCCCCGGACAGGGTCGGGTGGAAACACCATATATTTT.

This clone was counted only a few times. The V and J genes are TRBV6-1 and TRBJ1-2; 7 positions agree with TRBD1. V lost 4 bases to trimming and J lost 4 bases; unmatched junction nucleotides: 6. Germline V gene lookup returns CDR1 MNHNS and CDR2 SASEGT. This CDR3 region has 14 residues. CDR3 protein: CASSGQGILYGYTF. CDR3 coding DNA: TGTGCCAGCAGTGGACAGGGAATCCTCTATGGCTACACCTTC.